These T cell receptor beta chains were read from a single sample in a study of post-analysis software for immune sequencing data. TCRdb re-analysed the PCR reads in MiXCR, keeping a single row per CDR3 protein. The top ten hold 9% to 13% of the sample, which has around 440,000 distinct CDR3 sequences, under 55% seen once. Sequenced material: blood. The origin of the receptors is a girl aged 10 to 17 with multiple sclerosis. CDR3s include the opening cysteine and the closing phenylalanine or tryptophan.

j_gene,v_gene,CDR3aa
TRBJ2-1,TRBV16,CASSQGTASYNEQFF
TRBJ2-1,TRBV7-6,CASSLREGPDEQFF
TRBJ2-2,TRBV5-1,CASSRDSNPNTGELFF
TRBJ2-3,TRBV7-2,CASSPWGGVDTQYF
TRBJ2-7,TRBV9,CASSVGDSHYEQYF
TRBJ1-5,TRBV9,CASSVGQGTLGQPQHF
TRBJ1-3,TRBV15,CATSRDGGPGVGNTIYF
TRBJ2-1,TRBV27,CASSVSGRNEQFF
TRBJ2-3,TRBV29-1,CSVEVRRDTQYF
TRBJ2-7,TRBV6-5,CASSYGLAGTYEQYF
TRBJ2-3,TRBV12-3/TRBV12-4,CASSFGGGSDTQYF
TRBJ2-7,TRBV27,CAARTPGGYEQYF
TRBJ2-7,TRBV7-2,CASSPIAGGPDEQYF
TRBJ2-7,TRBV10-3,CAIRESEIPYEQYF
TRBJ1-5,TRBV28,CASSLGVSGDYSQPQHF
TRBJ2-1,TRBV7-9,CASSILRWGSSNEQFF